A single sample gave rise to the 24 T cell receptor beta chains below, sequenced in a study of chemoradiotherapy in HPV16-positive cancers. The repertoire was sequenced with immunoSEQ multiplex PCR; TCRdb's copy has only in-frame clones and lacks some. The table has more than 7,500 clones, roughly 91% seen once. Sequencing was performed on blood, taken from a patient who underwent chemoradiotherapy. The receptors derive from a human donor with HPV-associated anogenital cancer.

This rearrangement joins TRBV11-2 to TRBJ2-1; possibly TRBD2 for D (5 bases). The V end was cut by 3 bases, the J end by 8 bases, with 14 bases between. Germline CDR1 is SGHAT and CDR2 is FQNNGV. There are 14 residues in the CDR3. The CDR3 DNA follows: TGTGCCAGCAGCTTTTGGGGTTTCGGGGATGAGCAGTTCTTC. It encodes CASSFWGFGDEQFF.

The CDR3 sequence: CAWSVEPQHF. As DNA, the CDR3 is TGTGCCTGGAGTGTGGAGCCCCAGCATTTT. The chain joins TRBV30 to TRBJ1-5; no clear D. Germline loops: CDR1 GTSNPN, CDR2 SVGIG (reference sequence). Trimming removed 0 bases from V and 8 bases from J, with 2 bases in between. The CDR3 covers 10 residues.

V and J are TRBV5-5 and TRBJ2-7; 8 nucleotides line up with TRBD2. This CDR3 contains 15 residues. Germline CDR1 SGHKS, CDR2 YYEKEE (reference sequence). V was clipped by 0 bases and J by 5 bases; unmatched bases: 7. CDR3 coding DNA: TGTGCCAGCAGCTTGGGAGGACTAGCAGCCCACGAGCAGTACTTC. This encodes CASSLGGLAAHEQYF.

The rearrangement joins TRBV5-4 to TRBJ2-7; 9 bases are a match to TRBD1. CDR3 size: 16 residues. V dropped 0 bases and J dropped 1; count of bases not matched to a gene: 5. The germline V gene encodes CDR1 SGHNT and CDR2 YYREEE (reference sequence). CDR3 DNA: TGTGCCAGCAGCTTGGGTTTCGGACAGGGGTCCTACGAGCAGTACTTC. Its protein is CASSLGFGQGSYEQYF.

This sequence joins TRBV4-1 and TRBJ1-1; D remains ambiguous. The CDR3 consists of 15 residues. Germline CDR1 is MGHRA and CDR2 is YSYEKL. V gave up 0 bases and J gave up 1 base, with 9 bases separating them. CDR3 loop: CASSQDLQRNTEAFF. As DNA, the CDR3 is TGCGCCAGCAGCCAAGATCTACAGCGGAACACTGAAGCTTTCTTT.

The CDR3 protein is CASSFGVPRGQGTEAFF. The CDR3 region has the DNA TGCGCCAGCAGCTTTGGGGTCCCACGGGGGCAAGGCACTGAAGCTTTCTTT. The chain couples TRBV5-1 to TRBJ1-1, with TRBD1 as a possible D gene (6 bases). The germline CDR1 and CDR2 sequences are SGHRS and YFSETQ. There are 17 residues in the CDR3. V was trimmed by 2 bases and J by 4 bases, leaving 21 bases between them. Variable domain in full (rest from reference TRBV5-1 and TRBJ1-1): KAGVTQTPRYLIKTRGQQVTLSCSPISGHRSVSWYQQTPGQGLQFLFEYFSETQRNKGNFPGRFSGRQFSNSRSEMNVSTLELGDSALYLCASSFGVPRGQGTEAFFGQGTRLTVV.

The sample holds one count of this clone. The sample contains more than one DNA sequence encoding this CDR3. The genes are TRBV4-1 and TRBJ1-4; D is unclear. Germline values: CDR1 MGHRA, CDR2 YSYEKL. This CDR3 has 12 residues. The V end lost 2 bases, the J end lost 8 bases, and 6 bases lay between the germline ends. CDR3 sequence reads: CASSQRVEKLFF. CDR3 DNA: TGCGCCAGCAGCCAAAGGGTCGAAAAACTGTTTTTT.

The V and J genes are TRBV11-2 and TRBJ1-3; the D gene is possibly TRBD1 (5 bases). V was trimmed by 5 bases and J by 0 bases, leaving 11 bases between them. The germline gives CDR1 SGHAT, CDR2 FQNNGV. The CDR3 has 15 amino acids. The CDR3: CASSPGPVSGNTIYF. The CDR3 DNA reads TGTGCCAGCAGCCCGGGACCTGTCTCTGGAAACACCATATATTTT. The full variable domain, in which reference TRBV11-2 and TRBJ1-3 provide the parts outside the CDR3, is EAGVAQSPRYKIIEKRQSVAFWCNPISGHATLYWYQQILGQGPKLLIQFQNNGVVDDSQLPKDRFSAERLKGVDSTLKIQPAKLEDSAVYLCASSPGPVSGNTIYFGEGSWLTVV.

The chain joins TRBV19 to TRBJ1-1; 10 bases fit TRBD1. The CDR3 spans 15 residues. Germline-derived CDR1 and CDR2 are LNHDA and SQIVND (reference sequence). With V trimmed by 9 bases and J by 5 bases, 12 bases remained unmatched. The CDR3 DNA sequence: TGTGCCAGGGACACCCCCGGGACAGGGGAAACTGAAGCTTTCTTT. This translates into CARDTPGTGETEAFF.

The chain has TRBV6-5 and TRBJ1-5; D possibly corresponds to TRBD1 (5 bases). The CDR3 loop spans 13 amino acids. In germline, CDR1 is MNHEY, CDR2 SVGAGI. V was trimmed by 8 bases and J by 4 bases, leaving 12 bases between them. CDR3 bases: TGTGCCAGCGGCGCGGGGGGAAATCAGCCCCAGCATTTT. Its protein product is CASGAGGNQPQHF.

This sequence joins TRBV2 and TRBJ2-1, with 8 positions matching TRBD2. The CDR3 totals 13 residues. CDR1 is SNHLY, CDR2 FYNNEI, per germline. The V and J ends lost 3 bases and 8 bases, in that order; junction bases with no gene match: 3. CDR3: CASSDATSDEQFF. CDR3 sequence (DNA): TGTGCCAGCAGTGATGCGACTAGCGATGAGCAGTTCTTC.

The chain employs TRBV7-3 and TRBJ2-3; perhaps TRBD2 as D (6 bases). Germline-derived CDR1 and CDR2 are SGHTA and FQGTGA. The CDR3 is made up of 14 amino acids. Trimming removed 0 bases from V and 4 bases from J, with 8 bases in between. The CDR3 sequence is CASSLTGGSDTQYF. CDR3 coding DNA: TGTGCCAGCAGCTTAACCGGGGGTTCAGATACGCAGTATTTT.

V usage is TRBV27 and J usage is TRBJ2-2; D is unclear. Deletions cut 3 bases from V and 7 bases from J, with 6 bases between. The CDR3 length is 12 residues. Germline-derived CDR1 and CDR2 are MNHEY and SMNVEV (reference sequence). CDR3: CASSFLLGELFF. CDR3 nucleotide sequence: TGTGCCAGCAGTTTTCTCCTCGGGGAGCTGTTTTTT.

The chain carries TRBV18 and TRBJ1-2, with unresolved D. The germline gives CDR1 KGHSH, CDR2 LQKENI. V gave up 2 bases and J gave up 6 bases, with 10 bases separating them. This CDR3 contains 13 residues. CDR3 amino acids: CASSPRPGDGYTF. CDR3 DNA: TGTGCCAGCTCACCAAGACCCGGGGATGGCTACACCTTC.

The chain combines TRBV30 with TRBJ2-3; 9 positions agree with TRBD1. CDR1 and CDR2 (germline): GTSNPN, SVGIG (reference sequence). The CDR3 is 16 amino acids. V trimming: 0 bases; J trimming: 2 bases; junction bases outside the gene matches: 6. The CDR3 DNA sequence: TGTGCCTGGAGTGTGAACAGGGGGCCTTACACAGATACGCAGTATTTT. This codes for CAWSVNRGPYTDTQYF.

The V and J genes are TRBV5-6 and TRBJ2-7, with TRBD2 matching over 8 bases. V lost 5 bases, J lost 6 bases, and 16 bases stayed unmatched. This CDR3 has 16 residues. The germline V gene has CDR1 SGHDT and CDR2 YYEEEE. This CDR3 is CASSSSGGTRSSEQYF. The DNA of the CDR3 is TGTGCCAGCAGTTCTTCCGGCGGGACTAGGTCATCCGAGCAGTACTTC.

V and J are TRBV7-3 and TRBJ1-1; the D is unclear. Germline V gives CDR1 SGHTA, CDR2 FQGTGA. The V end lost 1 base, the J end lost 1 base, and 10 bases lay between the germline ends. CDR3 length equals 15 residues. DNA of the CDR3: TGTGCCAGCAGCTTAAAGTTGGCGGAGAACACTGAAGCTTTCTTT. Translating gives CASSLKLAENTEAFF. Using reference TRBV7-3 and TRBJ1-1 for the parts outside the CDR3, the full variable domain is GAGVSQTPSNKVTEKGKYVELRCDPISGHTALYWYRQSLGQGPEFLIYFQGTGAADDSGLPNDRFFAVRPEGSVSTLKIQRTERGDSAVYLCASSLKLAENTEAFFGQGTRLTVV.

This clone was counted a single time. The rearrangement links TRBV19 to TRBJ2-2, with a weak D call TRBD2 (6 bases). The CDR3 consists of 16 residues. V shed 4 bases and J shed 4 bases, with 16 bases lying between them. Germline V gives CDR1 LNHDA, CDR2 SQIVND (reference sequence). As DNA, the CDR3 is TGTGCCAGTAGTACAAGCCCAGGGAGGCGCACCGGGGAGCTGTTTTTT. Its protein product is CASSTSPGRRTGELFF. The full variable domain, its missing parts supplied by reference TRBV19 and TRBJ2-2, is DGGITQSPKYLFRKEGQNVTLSCEQNLNHDAMYWYRQDPGQGLRLIYYSQIVNDFQKGDIAEGYSVSREKKESFPLTVTSAQKNPTAFYLCASSTSPGRRTGELFFGEGSRLTVL.

The V gene is TRBV7-2, the J gene TRBJ2-2, with D maybe TRBD1 (6 bases). From germline, CDR1 is SGHTA and CDR2 FQGNSA. Between the trimmed V and J ends, which lost 4 bases and 1 base, there was a span of 7 bases. The CDR3 runs to 14 residues. CDR3 residues: CASSYRVNTGELFF. CDR3 nucleotides: TGTGCCAGCAGCTACAGGGTGAACACCGGGGAGCTGTTTTTT.

The rearrangement links TRBV6-1 to TRBJ1-2, with 7 positions matching TRBD1. The V gene's germline CDR1 is MNHNS and CDR2 SASEGT. The V gene end was trimmed by 10 bases and the J gene end by 4 bases; junction bases not matched to a gene: 9. The CDR3 has 13 residues. The CDR3 DNA reads TGTGCCACCGCGGGACAGTCCTTCTATGGCTACACCTTC. It codes for CATAGQSFYGYTF.

The CDR3 nucleotides are TGTGCCAGCAACAAGGGGACCGCCGCTCGAAGCTCCTACGAGCAGTACTTC. Amino acid sequence: CASNKGTAARSSYEQYF. V is TRBV5-6 and J is TRBJ2-7; TRBD1 or TRBD2 may be the D gene (5 bases each). Trimming removed 6 bases at V and 0 bases at J, with 22 bases between. This CDR3 has 17 amino acids. The germline CDR1 and CDR2 sequences are SGHDT and YYEEEE.

This chain joins TRBV6-1 and TRBJ1-4, with D hard to call. The CDR3 loop spans 14 amino acids. Germline-derived CDR1 and CDR2 are MNHNS and SASEGT. Trimming stripped 1 base from V and 0 bases from J, with 3 bases between. The CDR3 spells CASSEGPTNEKLFF. In DNA, the CDR3 is TGTGCCAGCAGTGAAGGTCCAACTAATGAAAAACTGTTTTTT.

The rearrangement uses TRBV9 and TRBJ1-1; no clear D gene. V shed 1 base and J shed 1 base, with 14 bases lying between them. The germline gives CDR1 SGDLS, CDR2 YYNGEE. This CDR3 spans 16 amino acids. CDR3 coding DNA: TGTGCCAGCAGCGTACTATCAGCCGGTTCGAACACTGAAGCTTTCTTT. Its translation is CASSVLSAGSNTEAFF.

The chain joins TRBV6-5 to TRBJ1-2, with TRBD1 matching over 11 bases. Trimming took 2 bases from V and 6 from J; bases not matched to a gene: 2. The CDR3 has 14 residues. Germline values: CDR1 MNHEY, CDR2 SVGAGI. The CDR3 DNA reads TGTGCCAGCAGTTACAGGACAGGGGGCGATGGCTACACCTTC. Translated: CASSYRTGGDGYTF.